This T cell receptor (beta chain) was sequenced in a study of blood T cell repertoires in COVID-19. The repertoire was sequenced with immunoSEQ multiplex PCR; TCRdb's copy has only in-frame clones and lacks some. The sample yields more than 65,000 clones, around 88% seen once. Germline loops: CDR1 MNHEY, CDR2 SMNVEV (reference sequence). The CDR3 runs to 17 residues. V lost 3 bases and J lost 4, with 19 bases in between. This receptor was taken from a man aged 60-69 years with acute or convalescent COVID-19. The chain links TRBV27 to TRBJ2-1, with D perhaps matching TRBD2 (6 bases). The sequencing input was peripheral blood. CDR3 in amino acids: CASSFRTSGLLYNEQFF. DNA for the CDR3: TGTGCCAGCAGTTTCCGGACCTCGGGACTTTTGTACAATGAGCAGTTCTTC.